This TCR beta chain emerged from a study of T cells in Graves' hyperthyroidism and ophthalmopathy. For the diagnoses, clinical symptoms, serum thyroxine and TRAb, thyroid ultrasound and orbital computed tomography were used. Study-level results: Separating ophthalmopathy from stable hyperthyroidism was achieved by a 13 V-J model.

This clonotype was counted ten times or more. What it binds is not known. The investigators amplified TCR beta CDR3 regions from RNA transcripts. HTBI primers were used for first-round RT-PCR of the TCR CDR3. From the multiplex PCR reads, TCRdb called clonotypes with MiXCR, one entry per CDR3 protein. This table holds more than 300,000 distinct CDR3 sequences, less than 20% found once. Trimming took 1 base from V and 1 from J, leaving 8 bases between them. This CDR3 contains 15 residues. Germline values: CDR1 LGHDT, CDR2 YNNKEL (reference sequence). The chain employs TRBV3-1 and TRBJ2-1; D is ambiguous. Sequencing was carried out using blood. The clonotype was recovered from a man between 18 and 29 years old with Graves' ophthalmopathy. CDR3 nucleotide sequence: TGTGCCAGCAGCCAAGGGATCCTGTCCTACAATGAGCAGTTCTTC. It specifies CASSQGILSYNEQFF.